This is a list of T cell receptor beta chains from one sample in a study of blood T cell repertoires in COVID-19. Generated by immunoSEQ multiplex PCR, the TCRdb table keeps only in-frame clones and is missing some. The sample consists of under 300,000 clones, 70% to 90% of them appearing once. The sequencing sample was made of peripheral blood. The receptor source for this set is a woman aged 70-85 years with acute or convalescent COVID-19. Each CDR3 is given with its conserved first and last residue. The order of the fields is J gene, V gene, clone size, D gene, CDR3 protein, CDR3 DNA. D genes are given only for firm matches. Part of the rows lack a size; the others show once, few, many or a class for expanded clones.

j_call: TRBJ1-6; v_call: TRBV4-2; clone_size: -; d_call: -; cdr3_aa: CASSQELAGGKNSPLHF; cdr3_nt: TGTGCCAGCAGCCAAGAATTGGCCGGGGGAAAAAATTCACCCCTCCACTTT
j_call: TRBJ1-4; v_call: TRBV5-4; clone_size: -; d_call: -; cdr3_aa: CASSLQGPDEKLFF; cdr3_nt: TGTGCCAGCAGCCTTCAGGGGCCTGATGAAAAACTGTTTTTT
j_call: TRBJ1-3; v_call: TRBV6-6; clone_size: -; d_call: -; cdr3_aa: CASSFPEEGNTIYF; cdr3_nt: TGTGCCAGCAGTTTTCCGGAGGAAGGAAACACCATATATTTT
j_call: TRBJ1-4; v_call: TRBV7-8; clone_size: -; d_call: TRBD1; cdr3_aa: CASSLEGQGGSEKLFF; cdr3_nt: TGTGCCAGCAGCTTAGAAGGACAGGGCGGATCTGAAAAACTGTTTTTT
j_call: TRBJ1-2; v_call: TRBV20-1; clone_size: -; d_call: -; cdr3_aa: CSAQISQVYTF; cdr3_nt: TGCAGTGCTCAGATAAGTCAGGTGTACACCTTC
j_call: TRBJ2-3; v_call: TRBV5-8; clone_size: -; d_call: -; cdr3_aa: CASSLITPF; cdr3_nt: TGTGCCAGCAGCTTGATCACTCCTTTT
j_call: TRBJ2-2; v_call: TRBV5-1; clone_size: few; d_call: TRBD1; cdr3_aa: CASSGTGDATGELFF; cdr3_nt: TGCGCCAGCAGCGGGACAGGGGACGCGACCGGGGAGCTGTTTTTT
j_call: TRBJ1-2; v_call: TRBV5-1; clone_size: once; d_call: -; cdr3_aa: CASSLSPLTGGYTF; cdr3_nt: TGCGCCAGCAGCCTGTCCCCGCTGACAGGTGGCTACACCTTC
j_call: TRBJ1-6; v_call: TRBV19; clone_size: -; d_call: -; cdr3_aa: CASSLLRGLDSPLHF; cdr3_nt: TGTGCCAGTAGTCTCCTCCGGGGGTTGGATTCACCCCTCCACTTT
j_call: TRBJ2-1; v_call: TRBV3-1/TRBV3-2; clone_size: -; d_call: -; cdr3_aa: CASSRDGGTYNEQFF; cdr3_nt: TGTGCCAGCAGCCGGGACGGGGGTACATACAATGAGCAGTTCTTC
j_call: TRBJ2-7; v_call: TRBV5-1; clone_size: -; d_call: TRBD2; cdr3_aa: CASSRTSGPSYEQYF; cdr3_nt: TGCGCCAGCAGCAGGACTAGCGGGCCCTCCTACGAGCAGTACTTC
j_call: TRBJ1-4; v_call: TRBV5-1; clone_size: -; d_call: TRBD1; cdr3_aa: CASSPGTGGYEKLFF; cdr3_nt: TGCGCCAGCAGCCCGGGGACAGGGGGGTATGAAAAACTGTTTTTT
j_call: TRBJ1-4; v_call: TRBV19; clone_size: -; d_call: -; cdr3_aa: CASSDRGREKLFF; cdr3_nt: TGTGCCAGTAGTGATAGAGGGAGAGAAAAACTGTTTTTT
j_call: TRBJ1-4; v_call: TRBV12-5; clone_size: few; d_call: -; cdr3_aa: CASGAHSATNEKLFF; cdr3_nt: TGTGCTAGTGGGGCCCACAGTGCAACTAATGAAAAACTGTTTTTT
j_call: TRBJ2-7; v_call: TRBV2; clone_size: -; d_call: TRBD2; cdr3_aa: CASLRGAYEQYF; cdr3_nt: TGTGCCAGCTTGCGGGGGGCCTACGAGCAGTACTTC
j_call: TRBJ2-7; v_call: TRBV5-1; clone_size: -; d_call: -; cdr3_aa: CASSLPGMPEQYF; cdr3_nt: TGCGCCAGCAGCTTGCCGGGGATGCCCGAGCAGTACTTC
j_call: TRBJ1-3; v_call: TRBV5-6; clone_size: -; d_call: -; cdr3_aa: CASSQSGQKRNTIYF; cdr3_nt: TGTGCCAGCAGCCAATCCGGACAGAAACGAAACACCATATATTTT
j_call: TRBJ1-1; v_call: TRBV3-1/TRBV3-2; clone_size: -; d_call: -; cdr3_aa: CASGARDEAFF; cdr3_nt: TGTGCCAGCGGGGCAAGAGACGAAGCTTTCTTT
j_call: TRBJ2-1; v_call: TRBV6-5; clone_size: -; d_call: TRBD2; cdr3_aa: CASTRGGSYNEQFF; cdr3_nt: TGTGCCAGCACCCGCGGGGGCTCCTACAATGAGCAGTTCTTC
j_call: TRBJ2-5; v_call: TRBV5-1; clone_size: -; d_call: -; cdr3_aa: CASNAGGPQETQYF; cdr3_nt: TGCGCCAGCAATGCCGGAGGTCCCCAAGAGACCCAGTACTTC
j_call: TRBJ2-2; v_call: TRBV7-9; clone_size: -; d_call: -; cdr3_aa: CASSLGANTGELFF; cdr3_nt: TGTGCCAGCAGCTTAGGAGCGAACACCGGGGAGCTGTTTTTT
j_call: TRBJ1-2; v_call: TRBV5-6; clone_size: -; d_call: TRBD1; cdr3_aa: CASSSNRGGYTF; cdr3_nt: TGTGCCAGCAGCTCCAACAGGGGGGGCTACACCTTC
j_call: TRBJ1-1; v_call: TRBV21-1; clone_size: -; d_call: -; cdr3_aa: CASSKAGQGALKENTEAFF; cdr3_nt: TGTGCCAGCAGCAAAGCAGGACAGGGGGCACTCAAGGAGAACACTGAAGCTTTCTTT
j_call: TRBJ1-1; v_call: TRBV19; clone_size: once; d_call: -; cdr3_aa: CASIPDPGTSNTEAFF; cdr3_nt: TGTGCCAGTATCCCCGACCCGGGGACTTCGAACACTGAAGCTTTCTTT
j_call: TRBJ1-6; v_call: TRBV5-1; clone_size: -; d_call: -; cdr3_aa: CASSVDYSPLHF; cdr3_nt: TGCGCCAGCAGCGTCGACTATTCACCCCTCCACTTT
j_call: TRBJ1-1; v_call: TRBV20-1; clone_size: -; d_call: -; cdr3_aa: CSASGGGSWNTEAFF; cdr3_nt: TGCAGTGCTAGTGGGGGCGGCAGTTGGAACACTGAAGCTTTCTTT
j_call: TRBJ1-2; v_call: TRBV18; clone_size: -; d_call: -; cdr3_aa: CASSPRTVGYGYTF; cdr3_nt: TGTGCCAGCTCACCACGGACTGTGGGCTATGGCTACACCTTC
j_call: TRBJ2-1; v_call: TRBV9; clone_size: -; d_call: TRBD2; cdr3_aa: CASSARPSGGHNEQFF; cdr3_nt: TGTGCCAGCAGCGCCCGTCCTAGCGGGGGCCACAATGAGCAGTTCTTC
j_call: TRBJ1-2; v_call: TRBV6-4; clone_size: -; d_call: -; cdr3_aa: CASSDSMGGRGYTF; cdr3_nt: TGTGCCAGCAGTGACTCCATGGGGGGACGAGGCTACACCTTC
j_call: TRBJ1-6; v_call: TRBV19; clone_size: -; d_call: TRBD1; cdr3_aa: CASRDSSSYNSPLHF; cdr3_nt: TGTGCCAGTCGGGACAGTAGCTCCTATAATTCACCCCTCCACTTT
j_call: TRBJ2-3; v_call: TRBV4-1; clone_size: -; d_call: -; cdr3_aa: CASSDGLGVTDTQYF; cdr3_nt: TGCGCCAGCAGCGACGGCCTAGGCGTCACAGATACGCAGTATTTT
j_call: TRBJ1-1; v_call: TRBV5-1; clone_size: -; d_call: -; cdr3_aa: CASSHYRDTEAFF; cdr3_nt: TGCGCCAGCAGTCACTATCGTGACACTGAAGCTTTCTTT
j_call: TRBJ2-3; v_call: TRBV2; clone_size: -; d_call: TRBD2; cdr3_aa: CASSSATGGDTQYF; cdr3_nt: TGTGCCAGTTCCTCGGCGACGGGGGGGGATACGCAGTATTTT
j_call: TRBJ1-6; v_call: TRBV2; clone_size: -; d_call: -; cdr3_aa: CASSGQAVNSPLHF; cdr3_nt: TGTGCCAGCAGTGGACAGGCTGTAAATTCACCCCTCCACTTT
j_call: TRBJ2-1; v_call: TRBV5-5; clone_size: -; d_call: -; cdr3_aa: CASSLSPTTGTPQFF; cdr3_nt: TGTGCCAGCAGCTTGTCCCCCACTACCGGGACTCCTCAGTTCTTC
j_call: TRBJ1-3; v_call: TRBV5-1; clone_size: -; d_call: -; cdr3_aa: CASSHDGASGNTIYF; cdr3_nt: TGCGCCAGCAGCCACGACGGAGCCTCTGGAAACACCATATATTTT